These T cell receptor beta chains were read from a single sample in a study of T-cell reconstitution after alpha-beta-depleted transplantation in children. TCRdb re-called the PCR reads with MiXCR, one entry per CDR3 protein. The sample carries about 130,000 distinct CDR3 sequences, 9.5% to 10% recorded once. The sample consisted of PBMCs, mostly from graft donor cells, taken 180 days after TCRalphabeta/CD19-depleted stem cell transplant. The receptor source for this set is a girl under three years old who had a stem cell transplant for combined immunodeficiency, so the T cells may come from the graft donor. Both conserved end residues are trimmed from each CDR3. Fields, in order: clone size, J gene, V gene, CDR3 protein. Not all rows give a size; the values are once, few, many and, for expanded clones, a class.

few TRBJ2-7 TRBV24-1 ATSAGGGGPLYEQY
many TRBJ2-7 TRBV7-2 ASSLAGSDTSYEQY
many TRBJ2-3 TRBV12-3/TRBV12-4 ASRLGRDMSTDTQY
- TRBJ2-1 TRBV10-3 AISETRNNEQF
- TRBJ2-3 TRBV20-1 SAAEYGTDTQY
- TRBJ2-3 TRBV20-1 SARTHTQY
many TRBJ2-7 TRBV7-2 ASSSGPLYEQY
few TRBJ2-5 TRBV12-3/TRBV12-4 ASSFQGQETQY
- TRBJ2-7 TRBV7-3 ASSVTGGGYEQY
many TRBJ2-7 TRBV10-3 AISERTGVAYEQY
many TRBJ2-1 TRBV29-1 SCTGPSYNEQF
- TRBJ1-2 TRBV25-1 ASSEGNGYT
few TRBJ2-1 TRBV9 ASSVAGGTSYNEQF
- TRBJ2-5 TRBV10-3 AISPTEGGETQY
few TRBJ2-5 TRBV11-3 ASSLRVETQY
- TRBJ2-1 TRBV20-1 SAKDMYNEQF
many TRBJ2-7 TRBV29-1 SVWSGAGGVYEQY
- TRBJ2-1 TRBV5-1 ASSLGQANNEQF
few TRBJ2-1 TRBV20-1 SASLAGPPYNEQF
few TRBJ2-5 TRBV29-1 SPRRGETQY
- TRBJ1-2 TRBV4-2 ASSGDRTYYGYT
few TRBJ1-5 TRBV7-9 ASSLGADGHGPQH
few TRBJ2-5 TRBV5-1 ASSLASGVGQETQY
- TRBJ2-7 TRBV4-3 ASSHRQGGYYEQY
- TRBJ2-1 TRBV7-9 ASSFAGTGVEQF
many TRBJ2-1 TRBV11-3 ASSSRLSSYNEQF
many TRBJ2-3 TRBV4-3 ASSQGSSGPLDTQY
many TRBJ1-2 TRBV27 ASSPDRDYGYT
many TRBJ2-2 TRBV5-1 ASSLGGSGELF
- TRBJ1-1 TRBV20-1 SARSRAPLDTEAF
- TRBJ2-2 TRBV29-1 SVVGTGANTGELF
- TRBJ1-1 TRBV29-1 SVWDLGMNTEAF
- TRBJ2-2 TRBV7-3 ASSQSGTPSNTGELF
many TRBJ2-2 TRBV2 ASFRDSNTGELF
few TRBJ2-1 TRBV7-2 ASSLGAGSHNEQF
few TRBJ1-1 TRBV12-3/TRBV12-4 ASSLSPNTEAF
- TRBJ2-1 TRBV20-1 SAAPPSGANNEQF
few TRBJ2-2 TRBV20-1 SASSLRTSGGELF
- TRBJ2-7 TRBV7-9 ASSLAHTYEQY
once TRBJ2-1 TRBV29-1 IAGLAGGQSYNEQF
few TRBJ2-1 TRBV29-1 SVIKGLYNEQF
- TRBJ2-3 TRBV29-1 SVSGRATDTQY
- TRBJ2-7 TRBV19 ASSPRGWGEQY
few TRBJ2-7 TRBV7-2 ASSLGGQGVYEQY
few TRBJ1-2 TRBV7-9 ASSLGRRVSNYGYT
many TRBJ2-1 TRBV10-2 ASSDPGRHEQF
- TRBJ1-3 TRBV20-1 SARRGSKNTIY
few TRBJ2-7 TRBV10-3 AIRSSETGGIEQY
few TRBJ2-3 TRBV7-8 ASSLGMTSGSTDTQY
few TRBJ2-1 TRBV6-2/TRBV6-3 ASASVPPYNEQF
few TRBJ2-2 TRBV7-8 ASSSYRQTGELF
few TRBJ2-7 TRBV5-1 ASSLGAGRAYEQY
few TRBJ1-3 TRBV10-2 ASSRTVPGNTIY